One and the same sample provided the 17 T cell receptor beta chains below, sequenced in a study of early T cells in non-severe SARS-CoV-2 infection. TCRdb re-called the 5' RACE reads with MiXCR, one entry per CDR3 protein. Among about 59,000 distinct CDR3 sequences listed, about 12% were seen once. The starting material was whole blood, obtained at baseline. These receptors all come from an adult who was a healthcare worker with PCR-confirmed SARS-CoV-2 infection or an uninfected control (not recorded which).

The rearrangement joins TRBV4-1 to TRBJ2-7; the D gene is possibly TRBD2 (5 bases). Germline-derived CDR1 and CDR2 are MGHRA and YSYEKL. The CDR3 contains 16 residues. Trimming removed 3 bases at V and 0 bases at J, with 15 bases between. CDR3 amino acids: CASSQLPSRSSYEQYF. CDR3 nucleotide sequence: TGCGCCAGCAGCCAGCTTCCTAGCAGGAGCTCCTACGAGCAGTACTTC.

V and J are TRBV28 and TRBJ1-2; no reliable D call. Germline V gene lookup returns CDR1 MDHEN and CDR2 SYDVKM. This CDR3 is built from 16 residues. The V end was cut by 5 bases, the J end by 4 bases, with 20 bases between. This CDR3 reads CASSKPPRMVGYGYTF. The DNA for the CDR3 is TGTGCCAGCAGTAAACCCCCCCGAATGGTGGGCTATGGCTACACCTTC.

The CDR3 loop reads CASSRGARSYEQYF. The CDR3, as DNA: TGTGCCAGCAGCCGCGGGGCGCGGTCCTACGAGCAGTACTTC. The chain carries TRBV14 and TRBJ2-7; perhaps TRBD2 as D (6 bases). The germline gives CDR1 SGHDN, CDR2 FVKESK. The CDR3 sequence is 14 residues long. Trimming pared 4 bases from V and 1 base from J, leaving 11 bases between.

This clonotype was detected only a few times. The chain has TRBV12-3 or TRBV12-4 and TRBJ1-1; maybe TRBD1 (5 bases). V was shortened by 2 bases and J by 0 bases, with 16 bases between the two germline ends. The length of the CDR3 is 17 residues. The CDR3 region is CASSLWDRGKVNTEAFF. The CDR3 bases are TGTGCCAGCAGTTTATGGGACCGCGGGAAGGTGAACACTGAAGCTTTCTTT.

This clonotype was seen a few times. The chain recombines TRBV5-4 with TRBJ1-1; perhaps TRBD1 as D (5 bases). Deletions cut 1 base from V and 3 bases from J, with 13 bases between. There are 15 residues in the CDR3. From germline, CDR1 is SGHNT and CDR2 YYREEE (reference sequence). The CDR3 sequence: CASSLMRGIDTEAFF. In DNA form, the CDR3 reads TGTGCCAGCAGCTTGATGAGGGGAATAGACACTGAAGCTTTCTTT.

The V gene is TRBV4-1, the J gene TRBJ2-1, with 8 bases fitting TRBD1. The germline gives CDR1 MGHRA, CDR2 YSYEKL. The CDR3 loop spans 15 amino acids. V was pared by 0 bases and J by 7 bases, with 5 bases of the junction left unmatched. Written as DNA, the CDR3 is TGCGCCAGCAGCCAAGAGGCCAGGGGGCTGAATGAGCAGTTCTTC. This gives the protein CASSQEARGLNEQFF.

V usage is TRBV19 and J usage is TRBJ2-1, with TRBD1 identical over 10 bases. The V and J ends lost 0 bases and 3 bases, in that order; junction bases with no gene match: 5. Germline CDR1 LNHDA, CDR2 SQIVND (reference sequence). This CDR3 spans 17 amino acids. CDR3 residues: CASSIDIGTGDYNEQFF. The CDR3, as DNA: TGTGCCAGTAGTATAGATATTGGGACAGGGGACTACAATGAGCAGTTCTTC. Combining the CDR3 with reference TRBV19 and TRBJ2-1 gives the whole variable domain DGGITQSPKYLFRKEGQNVTLSCEQNLNHDAMYWYRQDPGQGLRLIYYSQIVNDFQKGDIAEGYSVSREKKESFPLTVTSAQKNPTAFYLCASSIDIGTGDYNEQFFGPGTRLTVL.

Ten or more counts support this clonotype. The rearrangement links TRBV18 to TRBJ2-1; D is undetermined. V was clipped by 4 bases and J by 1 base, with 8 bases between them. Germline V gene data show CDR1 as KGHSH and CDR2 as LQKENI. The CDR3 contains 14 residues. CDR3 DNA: TGTGCCAGCTCACGTCTGGGGTCCTACAATGAGCAGTTCTTC. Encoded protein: CASSRLGSYNEQFF.

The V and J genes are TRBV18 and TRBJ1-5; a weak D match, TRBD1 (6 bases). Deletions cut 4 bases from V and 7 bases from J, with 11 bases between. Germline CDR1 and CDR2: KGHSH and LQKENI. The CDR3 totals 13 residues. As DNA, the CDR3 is TGTGCCAGCTCACTACAGGGTTACCAGCCCCAGCATTTT. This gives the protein CASSLQGYQPQHF.

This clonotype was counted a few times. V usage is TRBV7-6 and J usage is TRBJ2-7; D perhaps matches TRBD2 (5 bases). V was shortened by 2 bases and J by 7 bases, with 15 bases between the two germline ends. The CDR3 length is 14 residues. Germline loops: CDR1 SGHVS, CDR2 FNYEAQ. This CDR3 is CASSLSAAPGEQYF. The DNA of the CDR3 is TGTGCCAGCAGCTTATCAGCGGCTCCGGGGGAGCAGTACTTC. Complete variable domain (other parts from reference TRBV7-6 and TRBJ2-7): GAGVSQSPRYKVTKRGQDVALRCDPISGHVSLYWYRQALGQGPEFLTYFNYEAQQDKSGLPNDRFSAERPEGSISTLTIQRTEQRDSAMYRCASSLSAAPGEQYFGPGTRLTVT.

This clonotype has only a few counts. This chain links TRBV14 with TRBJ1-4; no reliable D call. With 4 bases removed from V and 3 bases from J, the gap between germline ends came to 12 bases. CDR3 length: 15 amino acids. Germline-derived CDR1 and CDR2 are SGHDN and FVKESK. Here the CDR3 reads CASSPAGAPNEKLFF. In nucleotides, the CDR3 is TGTGCCAGCAGCCCAGCTGGTGCTCCTAATGAAAAACTGTTTTTT.

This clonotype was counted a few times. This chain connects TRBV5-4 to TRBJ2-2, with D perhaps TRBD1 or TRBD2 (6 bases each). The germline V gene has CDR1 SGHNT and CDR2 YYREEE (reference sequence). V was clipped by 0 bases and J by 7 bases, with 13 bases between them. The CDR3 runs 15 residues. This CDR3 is CASSLGHGGGGELFF. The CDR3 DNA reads TGTGCCAGCAGCTTGGGTCACGGGGGCGGCGGGGAGCTGTTTTTT.

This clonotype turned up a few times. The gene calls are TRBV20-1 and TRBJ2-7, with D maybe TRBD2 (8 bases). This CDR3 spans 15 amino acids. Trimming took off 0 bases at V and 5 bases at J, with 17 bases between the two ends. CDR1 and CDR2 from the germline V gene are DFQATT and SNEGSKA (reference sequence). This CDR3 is CSARDYRGLDHEQYF. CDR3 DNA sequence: TGCAGTGCTAGAGATTACAGGGGACTAGACCACGAGCAGTACTTC.

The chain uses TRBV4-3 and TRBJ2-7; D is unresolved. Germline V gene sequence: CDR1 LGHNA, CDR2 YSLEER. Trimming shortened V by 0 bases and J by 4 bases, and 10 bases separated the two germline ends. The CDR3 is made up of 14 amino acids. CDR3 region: CASSQDSKGYEQYF. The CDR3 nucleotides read TGCGCCAGCAGCCAAGATTCTAAAGGTTACGAGCAGTACTTC.

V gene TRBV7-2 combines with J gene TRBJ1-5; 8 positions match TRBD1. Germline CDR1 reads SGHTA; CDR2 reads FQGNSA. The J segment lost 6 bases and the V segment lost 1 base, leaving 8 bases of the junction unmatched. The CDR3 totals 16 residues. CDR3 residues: CASSLVRTGQGQPQHF. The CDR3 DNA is TGTGCCAGCAGCTTAGTAAGGACAGGGCAAGGTCAGCCCCAGCATTTT.

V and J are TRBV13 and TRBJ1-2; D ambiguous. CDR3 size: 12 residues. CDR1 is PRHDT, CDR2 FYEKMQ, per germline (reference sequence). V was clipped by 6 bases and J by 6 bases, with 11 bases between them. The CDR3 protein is CASSGTEDGYTF. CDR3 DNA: TGTGCCAGCAGTGGCACAGAGGATGGCTACACCTTC.

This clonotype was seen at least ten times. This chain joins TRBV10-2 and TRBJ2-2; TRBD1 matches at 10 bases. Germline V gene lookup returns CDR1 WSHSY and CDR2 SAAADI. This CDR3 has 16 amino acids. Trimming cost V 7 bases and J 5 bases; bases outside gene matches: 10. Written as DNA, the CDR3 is TGCGCCAGCAAGGCTAGACAGGGGGCGACTACCGGGGAGCTGTTTTTT. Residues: CASKARQGATTGELFF.